The clone carrying this T cell receptor beta chain was observed a few times. The data derive from a study of early T cells in non-severe SARS-CoV-2 infection. V dropped 10 bases and J dropped 7; count of bases not matched to a gene: 6. The CDR3 length is 12 residues. Germline CDR1 is MDHEN and CDR2 is SYDVKM. Individual cDNA molecules carried attached unique molecular identifiers. TCRdb fed the 5' RACE reads into MiXCR, producing one record per CDR3 protein. Of about 45,000 distinct CDR3 sequences listed, 12% are singletons. Specimen: whole blood. This clonotype originated in an adult who was a healthcare worker with PCR-confirmed SARS-CoV-2 infection or an uninfected control (not recorded which). The chain recombines TRBV28 with TRBJ2-2; 7 nucleotides match TRBD1. The CDR3 spells CAIQGLLGELFF. The CDR3 region has the DNA TGTGCCATACAGGGGCTACTCGGGGAGCTGTTTTTT.